The 27 T cell receptor beta chains given below trace back to one sample, sequenced in a study of blood T cell repertoires in COVID-19. Sequencing used immunoSEQ multiplex PCR; TCRdb keeps in-frame clones, though not all of them. The sample carries some 100,000 clones, roughly 90% recorded once. Sequencing was carried out using peripheral blood. These receptors all come from a woman aged 55-70 years with acute or convalescent COVID-19.

The gene calls are TRBV10-1 and TRBJ2-7, with 8 bases matching TRBD2. CDR1 is WNHNN, CDR2 SYGVQD, per germline (reference sequence). CDR3 size: 14 residues. Germline trimming cut 4 bases from V and 4 bases from J; bases unmatched to any gene: 6. This chain's CDR3 is CASSASGSSYEQYF. The CDR3 coding sequence is TGCGCCAGCAGTGCCAGCGGGAGCTCGTACGAGCAGTACTTC.

The V call is TRBV9, the J call TRBJ1-1; no clear D. Germline CDR1 and CDR2: SGDLS and YYNGEE. This CDR3 has 15 amino acids. V lost 0 bases, J lost 0 bases, and 9 bases lay in between. The chain's CDR3 is CASSVEGRMNTEAFF. The CDR3 DNA reads TGTGCCAGCAGCGTAGAAGGGAGAATGAACACTGAAGCTTTCTTT.

The chain recombines TRBV5-1 with TRBJ1-2; 8 bases agree with TRBD1. V trimming: 2 bases; J trimming: 10 bases; junction bases outside the gene matches: 16. CDR3 length: 16 residues. Germline CDR1 reads SGHRS; CDR2 reads YFSETQ. The CDR3: CASSLSDLGQAGYYTF. The DNA for the CDR3 is TGCGCCAGCAGCTTATCTGACTTGGGACAGGCTGGCTACTACACCTTC. The whole variable domain, remainder taken from reference TRBV5-1 and TRBJ1-2, is KAGVTQTPRYLIKTRGQQVTLSCSPISGHRSVSWYQQTPGQGLQFLFEYFSETQRNKGNFPGRFSGRQFSNSRSEMNVSTLELGDSALYLCASSLSDLGQAGYYTFGSGTRLTVV.

The table lists this clone with a count of one. The chain has TRBV7-9 and TRBJ2-3, with 11 positions matching TRBD2. The CDR3 runs to 16 residues. Trimming took 3 bases from V and 4 from J; bases not matched to a gene: 6. From germline, CDR1 is SEHNR and CDR2 FQNEAQ (reference sequence). CDR3 residues: CASSLRTSGRSDTQYF. The CDR3 DNA is TGTGCCAGCAGCTTGCGTACTAGCGGGAGATCAGATACGCAGTATTTT.

The chain carries TRBV5-1 and TRBJ2-3, with TRBD2 identical over 9 bases. Unmatched junction bases numbered 4, after V lost 3 bases and J lost 2 bases. CDR1 and CDR2 from the germline V gene are SGHRS and YFSETQ. The CDR3 loop spans 15 amino acids. This CDR3 reads CASSSASGATDTQYF. In DNA form, the CDR3 reads TGCGCCAGCAGCTCGGCTAGCGGGGCCACAGATACGCAGTATTTT.

The rearrangement uses TRBV6-5 and TRBJ2-1; TRBD1 agrees at 8 bases. The CDR3 consists of 15 residues. In germline, CDR1 is MNHEY, CDR2 SVGAGI. The V segment lost 7 bases and the J segment 2 bases; nucleotides outside the gene matches: 7. In DNA form, the CDR3 reads TGTGCCAGCAATATGGACAGGGCGCCCTACAATGAGCAGTTCTTC. The encoded protein is CASNMDRAPYNEQFF.

The V gene is TRBV20-1, the J gene TRBJ1-2; possibly TRBD1 for D (5 bases). Germline loops: CDR1 DFQATT, CDR2 SNEGSKA (reference sequence). The CDR3 loop spans 10 amino acids. Trimming removed 3 bases at V and 13 bases at J, with 12 bases between. The CDR3 DNA follows: TGCAGTGCTAGTAAGGGGCCCTCCACCTTC. As protein: CSASKGPSTF.

This rearrangement joins TRBV10-3 to TRBJ1-5, with 7 positions matching TRBD1. The germline V gene encodes CDR1 ENHRY and CDR2 SYGVKD. V lost 3 bases to trimming and J lost 6 bases; unmatched junction nucleotides: 8. The CDR3 sequence is 15 residues long. The CDR3 DNA reads as TGTGCCATCAGTGATTACAGGGGCGCAAGTCAGCCCCAGCATTTT. This translates into CAISDYRGASQPQHF.

This clone was seen a few times. The chain joins TRBV11-3 to TRBJ1-1; 7 bases line up with TRBD1. V was pared by 4 bases and J by 6 bases, with 17 bases of the junction left unmatched. The CDR3 covers 17 residues. Germline lookup yields CDR1 SGHNT and CDR2 YENEEA. CDR3 loop: CASSSPFGIQGKAEAFF. DNA of the CDR3: TGTGCCAGCAGCTCCCCTTTTGGCATACAGGGGAAGGCTGAAGCTTTCTTT. The full variable domain, with the rest looked up from reference TRBV11-3 and TRBJ1-1, is EAGVVQSPRYKIIEKKQPVAFWCNPISGHNTLYWYLQNLGQGPELLIRYENEEAVDDSQLPKDRFSAERLKGVDSTLKIQPAELGDSAVYLCASSSPFGIQGKAEAFFGQGTRLTVV.

The CDR3 DNA sequence: TGTGCCAGTAGTATTCTCTTCGGGGACTATGGCTACACCTTC. It specifies CASSILFGDYGYTF. V usage is TRBV19 and J usage is TRBJ1-2; D gene uncertain. Germline-derived CDR1 and CDR2 are LNHDA and SQIVND (reference sequence). V lost 3 bases and J lost 3, with 11 bases in between. This CDR3 has 14 amino acids.

The V and J genes are TRBV6-1 and TRBJ2-7; tentatively, D is TRBD2 (6 bases). The V gene's germline CDR1 is MNHNS and CDR2 SASEGT. CDR3 length: 15 residues. Trimming left V 1 base short and J 2 bases short, with 12 bases between. CDR3 in amino acids: CASSEEGLSTYEQYF. DNA for the CDR3: TGTGCCAGCAGTGAAGAAGGACTAAGTACCTACGAGCAGTACTTC.

The rearrangement links TRBV7-9 to TRBJ1-1; D is undetermined. Germline V lookup: CDR1 SEHNR, CDR2 FQNEAQ (reference sequence). V lost 2 bases and J lost 8, with 12 bases in between. There are 13 residues in the CDR3. The CDR3 here is CASSLSSRLEAFF. CDR3 coding DNA: TGTGCCAGCAGCTTATCATCGCGGCTAGAAGCTTTCTTT.

This CDR3 is CATSRDLQRNQPQHF. The CDR3, as DNA: TGTGCCACCAGCAGAGATCTCCAACGGAATCAGCCCCAGCATTTT. The rearrangement uses TRBV15 and TRBJ1-5, with unresolved D. Between the trimmed V and J ends, which lost 0 bases and 4 bases, there was a span of 10 bases. The germline V gene encodes CDR1 LNHNV and CDR2 YYDKDF (reference sequence). The CDR3 runs to 15 residues. The complete variable domain, with remaining parts taken from reference TRBV15 and TRBJ1-5, reads DAMVIQNPRYQVTQFGKPVTLSCSQTLNHNVMYWYQQKSSQAPKLLFHYYDKDFNNEADTPDNFQSRRPNTSFCFLDIRSPGLGDTAMYLCATSRDLQRNQPQHFGDGTRLSIL.

This chain connects TRBV5-1 to TRBJ2-2; 7 nucleotides match TRBD2. After removal of 6 bases from V and 6 bases from J, the junction contained 8 bases not matched to a gene. From germline, CDR1 is SGHRS and CDR2 YFSETQ. This CDR3 contains 14 residues. The CDR3: CASKRDYPSGELFF. The CDR3 nucleotides are TGCGCCAGCAAGCGGGACTACCCCTCCGGGGAGCTGTTTTTT.

This clone was observed a handful of times. This rearrangement joins TRBV28 to TRBJ1-2, with TRBD1 matching 9 bases. The V gene end was trimmed by 6 bases and the J gene end by 4 bases; junction bases not matched to a gene: 12. The CDR3 spans 16 residues. Germline CDR1 MDHEN, CDR2 SYDVKM. CDR3 in DNA: TGTGCCAGCAGGTCACTCGGGACAGGGTCAGCCTATGGCTACACCTTC. Its protein is CASRSLGTGSAYGYTF.

Only one count was recorded for this clone. The chain combines TRBV5-5 with TRBJ2-5; the match to TRBD2 covers 7 bases. Germline values: CDR1 SGHKS, CDR2 YYEKEE (reference sequence). The CDR3 totals 15 residues. The V segment lost 4 bases and the J segment 5 bases; nucleotides outside the gene matches: 11. Here the CDR3 reads CASSILSGIGETQYF. DNA of the CDR3: TGTGCCAGCAGCATTCTGAGCGGGATTGGTGAGACCCAGTACTTC.

The J gene is TRBJ2-3, the V gene TRBV7-9; 11 bases are a match to TRBD2. The V gene's germline CDR1 is SEHNR and CDR2 FQNEAQ (reference sequence). This CDR3 comprises 18 residues. V was pared by 4 bases and J by 0 bases, with 9 bases of the junction left unmatched. The CDR3 sequence: CASSSLAGGGASTDTQYF. CDR3 DNA: TGTGCCAGCAGCTCCTTAGCGGGAGGGGGGGCTAGCACAGATACGCAGTATTTT.

The chain is built from TRBV19 and TRBJ2-3; no definite D call. Germline values: CDR1 LNHDA, CDR2 SQIVND (reference sequence). This CDR3 has 15 residues. Trimming shortened V by 3 bases and J by 2 bases, and 12 bases separated the two germline ends. The CDR3 sequence is CASSIFLLNTDTQYF. CDR3 DNA sequence: TGTGCCAGTAGTATTTTTCTCCTAAACACAGATACGCAGTATTTT.

This chain uses TRBV29-1 with TRBJ2-1; 7 bases map to TRBD2. After removal of 7 bases from V and 9 bases from J, the junction contained 9 bases not matched to a gene. The CDR3 runs to 12 residues. Germline assignment: CDR1 SQVTM and CDR2 ANQGSEA. This CDR3 reads CSARLAAGEQFF. The CDR3 bases are TGCAGCGCAAGACTAGCAGCAGGTGAGCAGTTCTTC.

This chain uses TRBV2 with TRBJ2-4; the match to TRBD1 covers 7 bases. CDR3 size: 14 residues. The V gene's germline CDR1 is SNHLY and CDR2 FYNNEI. J was trimmed by 9 bases and V by 5 bases; bases with no gene match: 10. The CDR3: CASSQLTGLVIQYF. In nucleotides, the CDR3 is TGTGCCAGCAGTCAATTGACAGGGTTGGTCATTCAGTACTTC.

The chain uses TRBV19 and TRBJ1-4, with 7 bases lining up with TRBD1. Trimming removed 9 bases from V and 11 bases from J; junction bases left unmatched: 15. Germline values: CDR1 LNHDA, CDR2 SQIVND (reference sequence). The CDR3 sequence is 14 residues long. CDR3 region: CASRFRDSLEKLFF. DNA of the CDR3: TGTGCCAGCCGATTTCGGGACAGCCTCGAGAAACTGTTTTTT.

The rearrangement uses TRBV7-2 and TRBJ1-5; possible D gene TRBD1, 6 bases. Trimming stripped 5 bases from V and 0 bases from J, with 17 bases between. This CDR3 has 17 amino acids. Germline assignment: CDR1 SGHTA and CDR2 FQGNSA. The CDR3 sequence: CASSPQGGGLSNQPQHF. The CDR3 bases are TGTGCCAGCAGCCCCCAAGGTGGGGGCCTTAGCAATCAGCCCCAGCATTTT.

The chain carries TRBV19 and TRBJ1-1; D is perhaps TRBD1 (5 bases). V shed 6 bases and J shed 6 bases, with 32 bases lying between them. Germline CDR1 reads LNHDA; CDR2 reads SQIVND (reference sequence). The CDR3 runs to 19 residues. CDR3 sequence reads: CASRPGQTRTPLFSSEAFF. CDR3 DNA sequence: TGTGCCAGTAGGCCGGGGCAGACTAGAACCCCTTTGTTTTCCTCTGAAGCTTTCTTT. The variable domain in full, completed from reference TRBV19 and TRBJ1-1, reads DGGITQSPKYLFRKEGQNVTLSCEQNLNHDAMYWYRQDPGQGLRLIYYSQIVNDFQKGDIAEGYSVSREKKESFPLTVTSAQKNPTAFYLCASRPGQTRTPLFSSEAFFGQGTRLTVV.

V usage is TRBV6-5 and J usage is TRBJ1-2; 8 bases align to TRBD1. J gave up 6 bases and V 5 bases, and 8 bases lay outside the gene matches. The CDR3 covers 14 residues. Germline V gene data show CDR1 as MNHEY and CDR2 as SVGAGI. The CDR3 DNA follows: TGTGCCAGCAGTCAAAACAGGGGGAGTAATGGCTACACCTTC. This sequence encodes CASSQNRGSNGYTF.

The V gene is TRBV28, the J gene TRBJ1-5; TRBD1 matches at 8 bases. With V trimmed by 8 bases and J by 4 bases, 4 bases remained unmatched. The CDR3 sequence is 13 residues long. Germline values: CDR1 MDHEN, CDR2 SYDVKM. The CDR3 loop reads CASADRGNQPQHF. The CDR3 bases are TGTGCCAGCGCCGACAGGGGAAATCAGCCCCAGCATTTT.

The chain joins TRBV4-2 to TRBJ1-1; 8 bases fit TRBD1. Germline V gene sequence: CDR1 LGHNA, CDR2 YNFKEQ. V lost 4 bases, J lost 11 bases, and 6 bases stayed unmatched. The CDR3 spans 12 residues. Written as DNA, the CDR3 is TGTGCCAGCAGCCCATCAGGGGGCTTGGCTTTCTTT. This codes for CASSPSGGLAFF.

This chain joins TRBV9 and TRBJ2-2; D is possibly TRBD2 (6 bases). This CDR3 spans 17 amino acids. Germline lookup yields CDR1 SGDLS and CDR2 YYNGEE. Trimming took 2 bases from V and 3 from J, leaving 17 bases between them. The CDR3 nucleotides read TGTGCCAGCAGCGTCGGGGCGACTAGTTCGGACACCGGGGAGCTGTTTTTT. Translated: CASSVGATSSDTGELFF.